The entry below gives a single T cell receptor (beta chain) sequence along with its context. What it recognizes is unknown. The data were obtained in a study of beta chain features in type 1 diabetes. Study-level points and caveats: Type 1 diabetes patients showed a moderate but significant shortening of TCRB CDR3s in all four CD4+ subsets.

Since all of the isolated RNA was reverse transcribed, expressed TCRB transcripts were what got sequenced. The table came from immunoSEQ multiplex PCR; TCRdb's copy has only in-frame clones and leaves some out. This table holds around 650,000 clones, around 12% found once. The V end lost 6 bases, the J end lost 6 bases, and 19 bases lay between the germline ends. The germline V gene encodes CDR1 SGHTS and CDR2 YDEGEE. This CDR3 is built from 15 residues. This clonotype was obtained from a man aged 30 to 39 with type 1 diabetes. The sample consisted of naive CD4+ T cells from blood. V gene TRBV5-8 combines with J gene TRBJ2-1; tentatively, D is TRBD2 (5 bases). The CDR3 DNA follows: TGTGCCAGCATGCCCGAGTGGGGAGCGAGCAATGAGCAGTTCTTC. Residues: CASMPEWGASNEQFF.